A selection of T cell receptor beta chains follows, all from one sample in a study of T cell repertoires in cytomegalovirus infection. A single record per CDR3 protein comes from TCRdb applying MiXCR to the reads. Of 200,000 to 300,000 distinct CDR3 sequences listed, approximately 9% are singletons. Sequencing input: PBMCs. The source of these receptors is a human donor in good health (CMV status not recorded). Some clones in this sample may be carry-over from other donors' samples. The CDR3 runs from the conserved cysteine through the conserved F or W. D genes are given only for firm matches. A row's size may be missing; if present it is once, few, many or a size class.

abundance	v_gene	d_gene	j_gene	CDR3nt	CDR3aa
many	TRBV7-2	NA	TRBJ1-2	TGTGCCAGCAGCTTAGGGGCACGAGGCTATGGCTACACCTTC	CASSLGARGYGYTF
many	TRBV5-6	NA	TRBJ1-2	TGTGCCAGCAGCCCACCCCGGAGAGGGGATGGCTACACCTTC	CASSPPRRGDGYTF
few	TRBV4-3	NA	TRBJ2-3	TGCGCCAGCAGCCAGAACGGGGGGCCGTGGGATACGCAGTATTTT	CASSQNGGPWDTQYF
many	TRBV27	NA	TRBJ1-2	TGTGCCAGCAGTTTCGCCCCGGGGAAAACAAATGGCTACACCTTC	CASSFAPGKTNGYTF
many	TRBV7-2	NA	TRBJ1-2	TGTGCCAGCAGCTTAGATACAAGGGCTGTAGGCTATGGCTACACCTTC	CASSLDTRAVGYGYTF
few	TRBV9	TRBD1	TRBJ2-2	TGTGCCAGCAGCTCCCAGGACAGGGTGAACGGGGAGCTGTTTTTT	CASSSQDRVNGELFF
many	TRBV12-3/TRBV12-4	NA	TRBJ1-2	TGTGCCAGCACCCAGGCATTGGGGTACTATGGCTACACCTTC	CASTQALGYYGYTF
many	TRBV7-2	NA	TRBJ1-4	TGTGCCAGCAGCTTATCGCAGGGGAAAAATGAAAAACTGTTTTTT	CASSLSQGKNEKLFF
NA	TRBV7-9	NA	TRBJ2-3	TGTGCCAGCAGCCCGGAGATATCTAGCACAGATACGCAGTATTTT	CASSPEISSTDTQYF
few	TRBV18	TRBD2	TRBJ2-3	TGTGCCAGCTCACCACTGCTAGCGGGAGTATATGATACGCAGTATTTT	CASSPLLAGVYDTQYF
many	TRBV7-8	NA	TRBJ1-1	TGTGCCAGCAGCCCACGGACCAGGGGTATGGGAGCTTTCTTT	CASSPRTRGMGAFF
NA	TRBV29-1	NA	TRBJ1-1	TGCAGCGCCGAGGGGGGGGGGGCGAACACTGAAGCTTTCTTT	CSAEGGGANTEAFF
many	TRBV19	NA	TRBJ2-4	TGTGCCAGTAGTCGGGCAGGGGACGCCAAAAACATTCAGTACTTC	CASSRAGDAKNIQYF
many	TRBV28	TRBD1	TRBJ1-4	TGTGCCAGCAGTCCAGGGGCCCAGGGGGGGAGACTGTTTTTT	CASSPGAQGGRLFF
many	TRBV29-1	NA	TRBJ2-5	TGCAGCGTTGGCCCAGGGGACGAGACCCAGTACTTC	CSVGPGDETQYF
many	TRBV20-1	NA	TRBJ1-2	TGCAGTGCTAGTCCCCGGGGCACGGCCAGTGGCTACACCTTC	CSASPRGTASGYTF
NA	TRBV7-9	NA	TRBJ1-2	TGTGCCAGCAGCGAGGGGGGTCCTAGGTCTGGCTACACCTTC	CASSEGGPRSGYTF
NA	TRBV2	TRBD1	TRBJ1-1	TGTGCCAGGAGACAGGGCCTGAACACTGAAGCTTTCTTT	CARRQGLNTEAFF
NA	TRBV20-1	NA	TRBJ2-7	TGCAGTGCTAGAGTCAATAGGGGGGTCAACGAGCAGTACTTC	CSARVNRGVNEQYF
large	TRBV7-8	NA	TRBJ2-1	TGTGCCAGCAGCCCGGGAACCTGGCGGAATGAGCAGTTCTTC	CASSPGTWRNEQFF
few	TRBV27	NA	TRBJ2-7	TGTGCCAGCAGTACCAATTTCGGGGGCTACGAGCAGTACTTC	CASSTNFGGYEQYF
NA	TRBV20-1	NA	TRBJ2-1	TGCAGTGCTTCTCTGCGGACCCGCATGTACAATGAGCAGTTCTTC	CSASLRTRMYNEQFF
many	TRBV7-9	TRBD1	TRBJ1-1	TGTGCCAGCAGCTTAGATGACAGGGGGAACACTGAAGCTTTCTTT	CASSLDDRGNTEAFF
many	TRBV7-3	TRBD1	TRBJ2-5	TGTGCCAGCAGCTCCGGACAGGGGGCAGAGACCCAGTACTTC	CASSSGQGAETQYF
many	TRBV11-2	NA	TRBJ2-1	TGTGCCAGCAGCTTATTAGGTGTTGAGCAGTTCTTC	CASSLLGVEQFF
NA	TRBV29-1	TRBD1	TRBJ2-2	TGCAGCGTTGTGCGTGTGGGACAGGAAAGCGGGGAGCTGTTTTTT	CSVVRVGQESGELFF
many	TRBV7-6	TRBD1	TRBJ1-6	TGTGCCAGCAGCTCCAAACAGGGGGGGTTTTCACCCCTCCACTTT	CASSSKQGGFSPLHF
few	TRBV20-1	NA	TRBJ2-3	TGCAGTGCCCGGGGGAATGTGGGCGCAGATACGCAGTATTTT	CSARGNVGADTQYF
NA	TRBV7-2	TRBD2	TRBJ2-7	TGTGCCAGCAGCTCAGATAGCGGGGGGGCCCCACCTTACTTC	CASSSDSGGAPPYF
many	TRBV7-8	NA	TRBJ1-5	TGTGCCAGCAGCTCCAACAGTATCTATAGCAATCAGCCCCAGCATTTT	CASSSNSIYSNQPQHF
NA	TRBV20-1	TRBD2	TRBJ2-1	TGCAGTGCTAGAGAGCGGCTAGCGGGACAGAAGTGGTACAATGAGCAGTTCTTC	CSARERLAGQKWYNEQFF
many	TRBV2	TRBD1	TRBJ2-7	TGTGCCAGCAGCTCCTCCTTCGGGGACAGGGGAAACCTCTACGAGCAGTACTTC	CASSSSFGDRGNLYEQYF
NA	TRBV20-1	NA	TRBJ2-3	TGCAGTGCTAGGTTACCGGCCGGGGATACGCAGTATTTT	CSARLPAGDTQYF
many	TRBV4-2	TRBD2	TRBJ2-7	TGTGCCAGCAGCCAAGATACGGGAGGGCCCAAACGCCTCGAGCAGTACTTC	CASSQDTGGPKRLEQYF
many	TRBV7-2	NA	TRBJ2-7	TGTGCCAGCAGCCCTCGGACTATCTCCTACGAGCAGTACTTC	CASSPRTISYEQYF
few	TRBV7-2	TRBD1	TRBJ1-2	TGTGCCAGCAGCTCCCAACAGGGGGCGCGGGGCTACACCTTC	CASSSQQGARGYTF
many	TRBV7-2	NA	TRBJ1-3	TGTGCCAGCAGCTTAGCGGCCAGGGGAGGCTCTGGAAACACCATATATTTT	CASSLAARGGSGNTIYF
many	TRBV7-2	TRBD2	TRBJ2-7	TGTGCCAGCAGCCGAACTAGCGGGGACCCCTACGAGCAGTACTTC	CASSRTSGDPYEQYF
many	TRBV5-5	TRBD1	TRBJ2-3	TGTGCCAGCAGTTCCAACCGGGACAGGGGAGTAGATACGCAGTATTTT	CASSSNRDRGVDTQYF
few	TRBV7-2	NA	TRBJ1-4	TGTGCCAGCAGCCTCCTCGGGCTAACTAATGAAAAACTGTTTTTT	CASSLLGLTNEKLFF
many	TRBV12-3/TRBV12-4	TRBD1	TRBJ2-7	TGTGCCAGCAACAACCCCGGGACAGGGGTCTACGAGCAGTACTTC	CASNNPGTGVYEQYF
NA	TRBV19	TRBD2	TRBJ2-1	TGTGCCAGTAGAGGTCGGACTAGCGGGAGGTGGGAGCAGTTCTTC	CASRGRTSGRWEQFF
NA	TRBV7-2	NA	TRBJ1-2	TGTGCCAGCAGCTTAGCACACTCAAACTATGGCTACACCTTC	CASSLAHSNYGYTF
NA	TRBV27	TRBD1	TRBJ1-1	TGTGCCAGCAGTTTATGGGGGACAGGGGGCGTCACTCAGAACACTGAAGCTTTCTTT	CASSLWGTGGVTQNTEAFF
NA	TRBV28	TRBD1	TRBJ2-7	TGTGCCAGCAGTTTACCCGACAGGGTCCCCTCCTACGAGCAGTACTTC	CASSLPDRVPSYEQYF
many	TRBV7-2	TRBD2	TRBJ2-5	TGTGCCAGCAGCTCACCGGGGACTAGCGGTCGGGCCAGAGAGACCCAGTACTTC	CASSSPGTSGRARETQYF
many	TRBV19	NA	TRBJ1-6	TGTGCCAGTAGCCCGGCAGGTTCACCCCTCCACTTT	CASSPAGSPLHF
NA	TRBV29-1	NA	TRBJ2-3	TGCAGCGTGAGGCGGGTTTCCACAGATACGCAGTATTTT	CSVRRVSTDTQYF
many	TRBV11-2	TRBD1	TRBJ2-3	TGTGCCAGCAGCTCATCCACTCGGACAGGGTTTACCACAGATACGCAGTATTTT	CASSSSTRTGFTTDTQYF
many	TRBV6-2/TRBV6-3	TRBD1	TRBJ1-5	TGTGCCAGCAGTCACCGGACAGGGGTGGGCAATCAGCCCCAGCATTTT	CASSHRTGVGNQPQHF
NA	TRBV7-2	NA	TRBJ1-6	TGTGCCAGCAGCTTAGATGACCTACCTAGCCAACCCCTCCACTTT	CASSLDDLPSQPLHF
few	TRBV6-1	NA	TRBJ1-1	TGTGCCAGCAGTGTACAGGGAGAGATGGGAACTGAAGCTTTCTTT	CASSVQGEMGTEAFF
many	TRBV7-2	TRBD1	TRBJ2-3	TGTGCCAGCAGCTGGGACAGGGGCCCTAGCACAGATACGCAGTATTTT	CASSWDRGPSTDTQYF
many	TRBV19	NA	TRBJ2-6	TGTGCCAGTAGTATAGGTGAAGGCTCTGGGGCCAACGTCCTGACTTTC	CASSIGEGSGANVLTF